One sample yielded the 27 T cell receptor beta chains listed below, sequenced in a study of breast tumors, draining lymph nodes, adjacent tissues. The lymph nodes were axillary draining lymph nodes from breast cancer patients. Via MiXCR, TCRdb re-called the multiplex PCR reads, giving one row per CDR3 protein. The table has 150,000 to 200,000 distinct CDR3 sequences, roughly a third seen once. Source material: axillary lymph node tissue. The receptors shown here come from a female donor with breast cancer. Some clones in this sample may be carry-over from other donors' samples.

This clonotype was counted at least ten times. The chain recombines TRBV19 with TRBJ2-3; 7 bases match TRBD1. The CDR3 length is 15 residues. Germline V gives CDR1 LNHDA, CDR2 SQIVND (reference sequence). V was clipped by 5 bases and J by 4 bases; unmatched bases: 9. In nucleotides, the CDR3 is TGTGCCAGTAGTGCTGGACAGGTAGTTTCAGATACGCAGTATTTT. It specifies CASSAGQVVSDTQYF.

This clonotype has ten or more counts. This chain connects TRBV4-1 to TRBJ2-7; no definite D call. The CDR3 has 15 amino acids. The germline V gene has CDR1 MGHRA and CDR2 YSYEKL. V shed 1 base and J shed 0 bases, with 10 bases lying between them. The CDR3 bases are TGCGCCAGCAGCCAAGTGTCCGGAAACTCCTACGAGCAGTACTTC. Translating it yields CASSQVSGNSYEQYF.

The sample holds many counts of this clonotype. This sequence joins TRBV15 and TRBJ2-1, with 7 bases that match TRBD2. The CDR3 has 15 amino acids. CDR1 is LNHNV, CDR2 YYDKDF, per germline (reference sequence). Germline trimming cut 0 bases from V and 6 bases from J; bases unmatched to any gene: 5. The CDR3 DNA is TGTGCCACCAGCAGAGATGGCGGGAGTGTCAATGAGCAGTTCTTC. This encodes CATSRDGGSVNEQFF.

This clonotype was counted many times. The chain couples TRBV13 to TRBJ2-5; maybe TRBD2 (6 bases). Germline loops: CDR1 PRHDT, CDR2 FYEKMQ (reference sequence). The CDR3 totals 15 residues. Deletions cut 8 bases from V and 3 bases from J, with 19 bases between. CDR3 loop: CASRLRLEGEETQYF. The CDR3 coding sequence is TGTGCCAGCCGACTACGACTGGAGGGAGAAGAGACCCAGTACTTC. The full variable domain, in which reference TRBV13 and TRBJ2-5 provide the parts outside the CDR3, is AAGVIQSPRHLIKEKRETATLKCYPIPRHDTVYWYQQGPGQDPQFLISFYEKMQSDKGSIPDRFSAQQFSDYHSELNMSSLELGDSALYFCASRLRLEGEETQYFGPGTRLLVL.

This clonotype showed up many times. The chain's CDR3 is CASNKGNGELFF. Here the CDR3 DNA reads TGTGCCAGTAATAAGGGGAACGGGGAGCTGTTTTTT. This chain uses TRBV19 with TRBJ2-2, with D perhaps TRBD1 (5 bases). V was clipped by 7 bases and J by 7 bases, with 10 bases between them. The CDR3 spans 12 residues. From germline, CDR1 is LNHDA and CDR2 SQIVND (reference sequence).

This clonotype was detected many times. The rearrangement joins TRBV19 to TRBJ1-2, with 9 nucleotides matching TRBD1. V trimming: 5 bases; J trimming: 4 bases; junction bases outside the gene matches: 14. The CDR3 sequence is 17 residues long. The germline V gene has CDR1 LNHDA and CDR2 SQIVND (reference sequence). The CDR3 DNA sequence: TGTGCCAGTAGTCCTGGGACAGGGTCGGATCTCCTCTATGGCTACACCTTC. This codes for CASSPGTGSDLLYGYTF.

The DNA for the CDR3 is TGCAGCGTTTTGTTACAGCGCTACGAGCAGTACTTC. Its translation: CSVLLQRYEQYF. V gene TRBV29-1 combines with J gene TRBJ2-7, with D unclear. Germline-derived CDR1 and CDR2 are SQVTM and ANQGSEA. The CDR3 covers 12 residues. Trimming removed 5 bases at V and 3 bases at J, with 11 bases between.

This clonotype was recorded many times. J is TRBJ1-2 and V is TRBV10-1, with TRBD1 matching 12 bases. With V trimmed by 3 bases and J by 2 bases, 19 bases remained unmatched. The CDR3 contains 21 residues. The germline gives CDR1 WNHNN, CDR2 SYGVQD (reference sequence). CDR3 sequence reads: CASSDFLIFWGQGASNYGYTF. The DNA for the CDR3 is TGCGCCAGCAGTGACTTTTTAATTTTCTGGGGACAGGGGGCGTCGAACTATGGCTACACCTTC.

This clonotype has more than one count but fewer than ten. Given a much more abundant clone one base away, this may be a read error. The V call is TRBV4-1, the J call TRBJ2-7, with D possibly being TRBD1 (5 bases). The CDR3 runs 14 residues. Germline V CDR1 and CDR2: MGHRA, YSYEKL. V was shortened by 0 bases and J by 3 bases, with 9 bases between the two germline ends. CDR3 sequence: CASSQDGARYEQYF. The CDR3, as DNA: TGCGCCAGCAGCCAAGATGGGGCTCGCTACGAGCAGTACTTC.

This chain connects TRBV9 to TRBJ1-1, with 8 nucleotides matching TRBD1. The CDR3 length is 16 residues. V shed 2 bases and J 1 base; nucleotides not matched to a gene: 7. The germline CDR1 and CDR2 sequences are SGDLS and YYNGEE. CDR3 in amino acids: CASSVNRGGKNTEAFF. CDR3 nucleotides: TGTGCCAGCAGCGTCAACAGGGGGGGTAAGAACACTGAAGCTTTCTTT.

This clonotype was recorded once. One end of the junction fails to match germline, which may point to a read error. The V call is TRBV7-8, the J call TRBJ2-5; no definite D call. Germline CDR1 and CDR2: SGHVS and FQNEAQ. The CDR3 is 12 residues long. The CDR3 reads CAGSPRVMAQYF. Written as DNA, the CDR3 is TGTGCCGGCAGTCCCCGGGTGATGGCCCAGTACTTC.

This clonotype has just one count. An end of the junction differs from the germline gene, which may be a read error. This chain connects TRBV7-9 to TRBJ1-2; no definite D call. CDR1 and CDR2 from the germline V gene are SEHNR and FQNEAQ (reference sequence). The length of the CDR3 is 15 residues. The CDR3 coding sequence is TGTGCCAGCAGCCAAGTCTTGCAGACTAACTATGGCTACCCCTTC. Protein: CASSQVLQTNYGYPF. The complete variable domain, with remaining parts taken from reference TRBV7-9 and TRBJ1-2, reads DTGVSQNPRHKITKRGQNVTFRCDPISEHNRLYWYRQTLGQGPEFLTYFQNEAQLEKSRLLSDRFSAERPKGSFSTLEIQRTEQGDSAMYLCASSQVLQTNYGYPFGSGTRLTVV.

This clonotype was detected many times. The V gene is TRBV7-3, the J gene TRBJ2-3, with 8 bases aligning to TRBD1. Unmatched junction bases numbered 5, after V lost 3 bases and J lost 9 bases. The V gene's germline CDR1 is SGHTA and CDR2 FQGTGA. The CDR3 has 13 amino acids. CDR3 bases: TGTGCCAGCAGCTTTACGACAGGGGCCACGCAGTATTTT. This codes for CASSFTTGATQYF.

This clonotype was observed at least ten times. V usage is TRBV7-8 and J usage is TRBJ1-5; D might be TRBD1 (6 bases). This CDR3 is built from 16 residues. CDR1 and CDR2 (germline): SGHVS, FQNEAQ. The V end was cut by 4 bases, the J end by 4 bases, with 17 bases between. The CDR3 nucleotides are TGTGCCAGCAGCTCGACGGGGCTACAGGGTAATCAGCCCCAGCATTTT. This sequence encodes CASSSTGLQGNQPQHF.

The chain has TRBV5-1 and TRBJ2-5; 11 bases are shared with TRBD2. This CDR3 contains 15 residues. The V gene end was trimmed by 2 bases and the J gene end by 2 bases; junction bases not matched to a gene: 2. The germline V gene encodes CDR1 SGHRS and CDR2 YFSETQ. The CDR3 DNA reads TGCGCCAGCAGCTTACTAGCGGGGGCGCAAGAGACCCAGTACTTC. This sequence encodes CASSLLAGAQETQYF.

Many counts were recorded for this clonotype. J is TRBJ2-3 and V is TRBV5-4, with TRBD2 matching over 8 bases. J gave up 5 bases and V 0 bases, and 8 bases lay outside the gene matches. CDR1 is SGHNT and CDR2 is YYREEE in the germline V gene (reference sequence). The CDR3 is 16 amino acids. The CDR3 sequence: CASSLVPGGALDTQYF. The CDR3 nucleotides are TGTGCCAGCAGCTTGGTCCCCGGGGGGGCCTTAGATACGCAGTATTTT.

Points on this clonotype: This sequence may be a read error, since a much larger clone differs from it by one base. The limits of the CDR3 on the DNA are not certain, so only TCRdb's listed CDR3 is given. This sequence joins TRBV6-5 and TRBJ1-2; the table calls TRBD1, which could not be checked here. Termini included, the CDR3 measures 16 amino acids. Germline V lookup: CDR1 MNHEY, CDR2 SVGAGI. CDR3 protein: CATREQGNLINYGCTF.

At least ten counts were recorded for this clonotype. J is TRBJ2-3 and V is TRBV6-6; a weak D match, TRBD1 (5 bases). CDR1 MNHNY and CDR2 SVGAGI come from the germline V gene (reference sequence). This CDR3 region has 15 residues. Trimming stripped 5 bases from V and 0 bases from J, with 12 bases between. CDR3 sequence: CASSGVTASTDTQYF. The CDR3 DNA reads TGTGCCAGCAGTGGCGTGACAGCTAGCACAGATACGCAGTATTTT.

This clonotype has ten or more counts. The chain employs TRBV19 and TRBJ1-4; D unresolved. Germline V gene data show CDR1 as LNHDA and CDR2 as SQIVND (reference sequence). The CDR3 spans 18 residues. Trimming pared 6 bases from V and 0 bases from J, leaving 20 bases between. The CDR3 DNA reads TGTGCCAGTAGCTTTTATGACCCAATGTGGACAACTAATGAAAAACTGTTTTTT. It yields the protein CASSFYDPMWTTNEKLFF.

This clonotype appeared many times. The rearrangement links TRBV4-1 to TRBJ2-7; tentatively, D is TRBD2 (6 bases). Trimming left V 0 bases short and J 4 bases short, with 16 bases between. CDR1 is MGHRA, CDR2 YSYEKL, per germline. CDR3 length equals 16 residues. The CDR3 bases are TGCGCCAGCAGCCAAGATCCCGGGGGAGTTTTATACGAGCAGTACTTC. Its protein is CASSQDPGGVLYEQYF.

The rearrangement joins TRBV29-1 to TRBJ1-2; 9 bases fit TRBD1. Germline CDR1 and CDR2: SQVTM and ANQGSEA. The CDR3 contains 15 residues. The V and J ends lost 6 bases and 7 bases, in that order; junction bases with no gene match: 15. The CDR3 loop reads CSVGPGTGPEGGYTF. The CDR3 nucleotides read TGCAGCGTAGGACCCGGGACAGGGCCTGAGGGTGGCTACACCTTC. Together with reference TRBV29-1 and TRBJ1-2, the CDR3 gives the full variable domain: SAVISQKPSRDICQRGTSLTIQCQVDSQVTMMFWYRQQPGQSLTLIATANQGSEATYESGFVIDKFPISRPNLTFSTLTVSNMSPEDSSIYLCSVGPGTGPEGGYTFGSGTRLTVV.

Regarding this clonotype: As the CDR3 is not closed by the conserved phenylalanine or tryptophan, this likely results from a read error. The rearrangement links TRBV19 to TRBJ1-1; D gene ambiguous. Germline V gives CDR1 LNHDA, CDR2 SQIVND (reference sequence). V dropped 1 base and J dropped 1 base, with 7 bases sitting between them. The CDR3 runs 14 residues. CDR3 nucleotides: TGTGCCAGTAGTATAGGGCCAGCGAACACTGAAGCTTTCTCT. Translation: CASSIGPANTEAFS.

This clonotype has ten or more counts. This sequence joins TRBV7-9 and TRBJ2-2; 9 bases fit TRBD2. V was clipped by 6 bases and J by 5 bases; unmatched bases: 10. CDR3 length equals 16 residues. Germline V CDR1 and CDR2: SEHNR, FQNEAQ (reference sequence). The CDR3 bases are TGTGCCAGCAGGCTGGGGCTAGCGGGACTTACCGGGGAGCTGTTTTTT. It specifies CASRLGLAGLTGELFF.

As concerns this clonotype: This is likely a read error, given that the CDR3 carries no conserved phenylalanine or tryptophan at its end. V usage is TRBV3-1 and J usage is TRBJ2-5; unclear D gene. CDR3 length equals 11 residues. Trimming shortened V by 4 bases and J by 1 base, and 1 base separated the two germline ends. CDR1 LGHDT and CDR2 YNNKEL come from the germline V gene (reference sequence). Here the CDR3 reads CASSLQETQYL. CDR3 DNA: TGTGCCAGCAGCCTCCAAGAGACCCAGTACTTG.

This clonotype was counted at least ten times. The rearrangement links TRBV5-6 to TRBJ1-6; no firm D call. The CDR3 contains 12 residues. Germline CDR1 reads SGHDT; CDR2 reads YYEEEE. The V and J ends lost 2 bases and 14 bases respectively, with 11 bases between them. The CDR3 nucleotides read TGTGCCAGCAGCTTCCAATTAGGGTCCCTCCACTTT. As protein: CASSFQLGSLHF.

This clonotype was detected many times. This chain links TRBV20-1 with TRBJ1-5; no firm D call. V lost 1 base to trimming and J lost 0 bases, with 13 bases between them. The CDR3 runs to 16 residues. From germline, CDR1 is DFQATT and CDR2 SNEGSKA (reference sequence). CDR3 residues: CSARGQATDSNQPQHF. CDR3 nucleotide sequence: TGCAGTGCTAGAGGGCAGGCGACGGATAGCAATCAGCCCCAGCATTTT.

The chain is built from TRBV20-1 and TRBJ1-4; 11 bases are a match to TRBD1. Germline V gene lookup returns CDR1 DFQATT and CDR2 SNEGSKA (reference sequence). This CDR3 has 15 residues. After removal of 5 bases from V and 3 bases from J, the junction contained 5 bases not matched to a gene. The CDR3 nucleotides read TGCAGTGCTGGCTCGGGACAGGGGGCTAATGAAAAACTGTTTTTT. Translating it yields CSAGSGQGANEKLFF.